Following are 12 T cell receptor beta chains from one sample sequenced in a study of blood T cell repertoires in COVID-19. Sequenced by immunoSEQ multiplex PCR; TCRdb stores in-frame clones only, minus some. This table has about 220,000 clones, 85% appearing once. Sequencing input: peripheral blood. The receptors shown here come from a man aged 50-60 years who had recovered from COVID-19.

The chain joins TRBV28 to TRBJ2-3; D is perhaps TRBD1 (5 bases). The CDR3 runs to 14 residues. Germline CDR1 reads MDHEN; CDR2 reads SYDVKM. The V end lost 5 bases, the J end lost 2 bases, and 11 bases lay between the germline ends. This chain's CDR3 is CASSPRQLTDTQYF. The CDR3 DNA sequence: TGTGCCAGCAGTCCACGACAGCTCACAGATACGCAGTATTTT. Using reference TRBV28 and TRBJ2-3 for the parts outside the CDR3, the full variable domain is DVKVTQSSRYLVKRTGEKVFLECVQDMDHENMFWYRQDPGLGLRLIYFSYDVKMKEKGDIPEGYSVSREKKERFSLILESASTNQTSMYLCASSPRQLTDTQYFGPGTRLTVL.

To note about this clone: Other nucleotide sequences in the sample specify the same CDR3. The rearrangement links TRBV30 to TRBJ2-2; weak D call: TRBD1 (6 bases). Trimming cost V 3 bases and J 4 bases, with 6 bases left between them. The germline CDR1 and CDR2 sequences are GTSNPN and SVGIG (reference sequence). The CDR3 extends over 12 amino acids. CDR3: CAWSRGTGELFF. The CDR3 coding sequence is TGTGCCTGGAGCAGGGGCACCGGGGAGCTGTTTTTT.

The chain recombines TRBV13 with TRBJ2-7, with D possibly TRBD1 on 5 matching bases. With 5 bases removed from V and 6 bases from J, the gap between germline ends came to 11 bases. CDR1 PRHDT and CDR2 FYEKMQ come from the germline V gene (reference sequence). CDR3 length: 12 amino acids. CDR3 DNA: TGTGCCAGCAGCATTAAGGGGCTCGAGCAGTACTTC. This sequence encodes CASSIKGLEQYF.

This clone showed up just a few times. CDR3 bases: TGTGCCTGGAGTGTTCGATTGGGACTAGCGGGAGGAGTTCCAGAGACCCAGTACTTC. Translated: CAWSVRLGLAGGVPETQYF. V gene TRBV30 combines with J gene TRBJ2-5, with TRBD2 identical over 15 bases. Germline V gene sequence: CDR1 GTSNPN, CDR2 SVGIG (reference sequence). V dropped 0 bases and J dropped 4; count of bases not matched to a gene: 12. This CDR3 spans 19 amino acids.

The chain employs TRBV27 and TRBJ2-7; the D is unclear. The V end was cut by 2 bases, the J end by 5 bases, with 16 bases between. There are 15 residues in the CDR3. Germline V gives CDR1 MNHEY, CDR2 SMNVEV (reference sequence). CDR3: CASSLETPRIHEQYF. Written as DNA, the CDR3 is TGTGCCAGCAGTTTAGAGACTCCCCGAATCCACGAGCAGTACTTC.

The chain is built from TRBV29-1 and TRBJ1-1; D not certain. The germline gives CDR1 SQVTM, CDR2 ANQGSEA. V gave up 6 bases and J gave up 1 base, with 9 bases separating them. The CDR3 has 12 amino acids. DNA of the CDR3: TGCAGCGTCAACACACAGAACACTGAAGCTTTCTTT. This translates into CSVNTQNTEAFF. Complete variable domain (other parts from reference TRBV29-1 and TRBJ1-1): SAVISQKPSRDICQRGTSLTIQCQVDSQVTMMFWYRQQPGQSLTLIATANQGSEATYESGFVIDKFPISRPNLTFSTLTVSNMSPEDSSIYLCSVNTQNTEAFFGQGTRLTVV.

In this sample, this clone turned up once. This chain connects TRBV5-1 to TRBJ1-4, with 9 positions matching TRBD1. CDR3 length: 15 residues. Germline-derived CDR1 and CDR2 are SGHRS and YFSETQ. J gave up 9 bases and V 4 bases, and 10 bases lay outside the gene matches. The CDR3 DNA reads TGCGCCAGCAGCCCGGGGGGACAGGGAGGACAAAAACTGTTTTTT. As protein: CASSPGGQGGQKLFF.

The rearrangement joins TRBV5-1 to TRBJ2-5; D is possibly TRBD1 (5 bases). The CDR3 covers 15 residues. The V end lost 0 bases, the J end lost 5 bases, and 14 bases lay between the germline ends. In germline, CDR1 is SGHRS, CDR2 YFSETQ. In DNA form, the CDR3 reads TGCGCCAGCAGCTTGGAAGCCAACCCAGGGGAGACCCAGTACTTC. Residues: CASSLEANPGETQYF.

CDR3 bases: TGCAGCGTTGAACGGCGGGAGCCCTACGAGCAGTACTTC. It is translated as CSVERREPYEQYF. This chain uses TRBV29-1 with TRBJ2-7; TRBD2 agrees at 7 bases. Germline V gives CDR1 SQVTM, CDR2 ANQGSEA. Germline trimming cut 2 bases from V and 2 bases from J; bases unmatched to any gene: 3. The CDR3 is 13 residues long.

CDR3 protein: CASSLALASNEQFF. CDR3 DNA: TGCGCCAGCAGCTTGGCCCTGGCCTCCAATGAGCAGTTCTTC. The rearrangement joins TRBV5-1 to TRBJ2-1; D ambiguous. The germline V gene has CDR1 SGHRS and CDR2 YFSETQ. Trimming cost V 0 bases and J 6 bases, with 10 bases left between them. The CDR3 runs 14 residues. Supplemented by reference TRBV5-1 and TRBJ2-1, the full variable domain reads KAGVTQTPRYLIKTRGQQVTLSCSPISGHRSVSWYQQTPGQGLQFLFEYFSETQRNKGNFPGRFSGRQFSNSRSEMNVSTLELGDSALYLCASSLALASNEQFFGPGTRLTVL.

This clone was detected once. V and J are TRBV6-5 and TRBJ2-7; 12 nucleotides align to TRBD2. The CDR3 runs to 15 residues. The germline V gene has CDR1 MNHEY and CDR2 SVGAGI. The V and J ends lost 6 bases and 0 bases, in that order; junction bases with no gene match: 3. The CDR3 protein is CASRPTSGSSYEQYF. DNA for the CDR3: TGTGCCAGCAGACCGACTAGCGGGAGCTCCTACGAGCAGTACTTC.

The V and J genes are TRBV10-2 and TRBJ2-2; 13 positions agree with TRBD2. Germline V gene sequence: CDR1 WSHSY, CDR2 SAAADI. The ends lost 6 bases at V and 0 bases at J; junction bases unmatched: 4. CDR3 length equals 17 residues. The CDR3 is CASRGTSGTTNTGELFF. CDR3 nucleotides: TGCGCCAGCAGGGGGACTAGCGGGACCACGAACACCGGGGAGCTGTTTTTT.